Shown below are 31 T cell receptor beta chains from a single sample sequenced in a study of blood T cell repertoires in COVID-19. Here immunoSEQ multiplex PCR was the method, and the copy in TCRdb shows in-frame clones only, minus some. The sample records about 80,000 clones, approximately 88% being singletons. The sample taken for sequencing was peripheral blood. The receptors were gathered from a man in his sixties or seventies with acute or convalescent COVID-19.

V and J are TRBV7-9 and TRBJ1-2, with no clear D. Germline V gene sequence: CDR1 SEHNR, CDR2 FQNEAQ (reference sequence). This CDR3 spans 13 amino acids. V was cut by 5 bases and J by 4 bases, with 11 bases left in between. CDR3: CASSPTEGYGYTF. The CDR3 DNA reads as TGTGCCAGCAGCCCGACTGAGGGCTATGGCTACACCTTC.

The chain carries TRBV5-4 and TRBJ2-3; D is possibly TRBD2 (6 bases). Germline assignment: CDR1 SGHNT and CDR2 YYREEE (reference sequence). Trimming cost V 4 bases and J 0 bases, with 18 bases left between them. This CDR3 contains 17 residues. The CDR3 is CASSILSGGISTDTQYF. The CDR3 bases are TGTGCCAGCAGCATCCTTTCTGGCGGGATAAGCACAGATACGCAGTATTTT.

This chain connects TRBV4-3 to TRBJ2-1, with D hard to call. Germline CDR1 and CDR2: LGHNA and YSLEER. This CDR3 contains 13 residues. V was cut by 1 base and J by 6 bases, with 7 bases left in between. Here the CDR3 DNA reads TGCGCCAGCAGCCAAGCTCGCGGCAATGAGCAGTTCTTC. Its translation: CASSQARGNEQFF.

The chain is built from TRBV9 and TRBJ1-2; D uncertain. Germline values: CDR1 SGDLS, CDR2 YYNGEE. This CDR3 is built from 14 residues. Trimming removed 0 bases at V and 0 bases at J, with 6 bases between. The CDR3 is CASSVGSTNYGYTF. As DNA, the CDR3 is TGTGCCAGCAGCGTAGGAAGCACTAACTATGGCTACACCTTC.

This chain uses TRBV2 with TRBJ2-1; 7 bases agree with TRBD1. The junction had 10 bases not matched to a gene; V was cut back by 7 bases and J by 4 bases. The germline V gene has CDR1 SNHLY and CDR2 FYNNEI. This CDR3 region has 15 residues. Written as DNA, the CDR3 is TGTGCCAGCACCCTCCGGGACAGAGAATACAATGAGCAGTTCTTC. Translation gives CASTLRDREYNEQFF. Supplemented by reference TRBV2 and TRBJ2-1, the full variable domain reads EPEVTQTPSHQVTQMGQEVILRCVPISNHLYFYWYRQILGQKVEFLVSFYNNEISEKSEIFDDQFSVERPDGSNFTLKIRSTKLEDSAMYFCASTLRDREYNEQFFGPGTRLTVL.

The chain joins TRBV27 to TRBJ1-6; perhaps TRBD1 as D (6 bases). CDR1 and CDR2 from the germline V gene are MNHEY and SMNVEV (reference sequence). The CDR3 loop spans 15 amino acids. Trimming cost V 8 bases and J 7 bases, with 18 bases left between them. CDR3 amino acids: CASGRLDSGNSPLHF. CDR3 nucleotides: TGTGCCAGCGGCCGGCTGGACAGTGGAAATTCACCCCTCCACTTT.

CDR3 DNA sequence: TGTGCCAGCAGTTCCGGGACTAACTACGAGCAGTACTTC. This codes for CASSSGTNYEQYF. The chain employs TRBV6-6 and TRBJ2-7; 7 positions agree with TRBD2. Unmatched junction bases numbered 3, after V lost 4 bases and J lost 3 bases. Per germline, CDR1 MNHNY and CDR2 SVGAGI (reference sequence). This CDR3 comprises 13 residues.

V and J are TRBV7-2 and TRBJ1-2; D remains unclear. The CDR3 is made up of 15 amino acids. The germline gives CDR1 SGHTA, CDR2 FQGNSA. The germline V and J ends were trimmed by 5 bases and 7 bases, with 20 bases remaining between them. CDR3 loop: CASSPPARLHVGYTF. The CDR3 region has the DNA TGTGCCAGCAGCCCCCCGGCGCGACTTCATGTTGGCTACACCTTC.

V usage is TRBV5-1 and J usage is TRBJ1-2; D is possibly TRBD1 (6 bases). CDR1 is SGHRS and CDR2 is YFSETQ in the germline V gene. The ends were cut back, 4 bases at V and 10 bases at J, with 23 bases in the middle. There are 15 residues in the CDR3. The DNA of the CDR3 is TGCGCCAGCAGCCCAACAACCGGGACATCATTGTACTACACCTTC. It specifies CASSPTTGTSLYYTF.

This clone was counted once. The rearrangement links TRBV24-1 to TRBJ2-1, with D unresolved. The germline CDR1 and CDR2 sequences are KGHDR and SFDVKD. The V end lost 4 bases, the J end lost 8 bases, and 8 bases lay between the germline ends. CDR3 length equals 12 residues. The CDR3 DNA reads as TGTGCCACCAGTGACGTAAGCTATGAGCAGTTCTTC. It translates to CATSDVSYEQFF.

The genes are TRBV21-1 and TRBJ2-7; the table names TRBD1, a call not compared with the DNA. TRBV21-1 corresponds to a pseudogene. The CDR3 totals 16 residues. CDR3 sequence: CASSKVDSPSSYEQYF. Written as DNA, the CDR3 is TGTGCCAGCAGCAAAGTTGACAGCCCTAGCTCCTACGAGCAGTACTTC.

The CDR3: CASSVGGPSTDTQYF. The CDR3, as DNA: TGTGCCAGCAGTGTCGGGGGGCCCAGCACAGATACGCAGTATTTT. V is TRBV2 and J is TRBJ2-3, with a possible D match to TRBD2 (7 bases). Germline V gives CDR1 SNHLY, CDR2 FYNNEI. Trimming took 4 bases from V and 0 from J, leaving 11 bases between them. The CDR3 is 15 residues long.

This chain links TRBV5-1 with TRBJ1-4; TRBD1 matches at 7 bases. The CDR3 is 15 residues long. V lost 5 bases and J lost 0; bases outside the gene matches: 4. Germline-derived CDR1 and CDR2 are SGHRS and YFSETQ. Here the CDR3 DNA reads TGCGCCAGCAGGGCCCAGGGGGCAACTAATGAAAAACTGTTTTTT. This codes for CASRAQGATNEKLFF.

J is TRBJ1-1 and V is TRBV4-1; unclear D gene. V was shortened by 2 bases and J by 1 base, with 14 bases between the two germline ends. From germline, CDR1 is MGHRA and CDR2 YSYEKL. The CDR3 is 16 amino acids. The CDR3: CASSQTWESRNTEAFF. The CDR3 nucleotides are TGCGCCAGCAGCCAAACCTGGGAGTCTAGGAACACTGAAGCTTTCTTT.

The chain links TRBV7-3 to TRBJ2-4; 7 bases are a match to TRBD2. The V gene end was trimmed by 5 bases and the J gene end by 2 bases; junction bases not matched to a gene: 6. In germline, CDR1 is SGHTA, CDR2 FQGTGA. This CDR3 region has 15 residues. CDR3 region: CASSPTGGSKNIQYF. CDR3 sequence (DNA): TGTGCCAGCAGCCCCACGGGGGGATCCAAAAACATTCAGTACTTC.

The chain is built from TRBV5-1 and TRBJ2-5; the match to TRBD2 covers 14 bases. V shed 4 bases, J shed 2 bases, and the junction held 4 bases outside the gene matches. The CDR3 is made up of 16 amino acids. Germline V gene lookup returns CDR1 SGHRS and CDR2 YFSETQ. CDR3 sequence reads: CASSTGLAGGQETQYF. The CDR3, as DNA: TGCGCCAGCAGCACCGGACTAGCGGGGGGTCAAGAGACCCAGTACTTC.

CDR3 in DNA: TGTGCCAGTAGTGCCGGGATCGGGGGAGTCCCACCCCTCCACTTT. Its translation: CASSAGIGGVPPLHF. The J gene is TRBJ1-6, the V gene TRBV19; weak D call: TRBD1 (5 bases). The CDR3 covers 15 residues. V was pared by 5 bases and J by 11 bases, with 19 bases between. CDR1 and CDR2 (germline): LNHDA, SQIVND (reference sequence).

The V and J genes are TRBV30 and TRBJ2-2, with 15 bases identical to TRBD2. Unmatched junction bases numbered 16, after V lost 2 bases and J lost 6 bases. The V gene's germline CDR1 is GTSNPN and CDR2 SVGIG (reference sequence). The CDR3 length is 20 residues. The CDR3 nucleotides read TGTGCCTGGAGTACAAGAGGCGCGGGACTAGCGGGGGGTGGAGCCGGGGAGCTGTTTTTT. Residues: CAWSTRGAGLAGGGAGELFF. Based on the CDR3 plus reference TRBV30 and TRBJ2-2, the full variable domain is SQTIHQWPATLVQPVGSPLSLECTVEGTSNPNLYWYRQAAGRGLQLLFYSVGIGQISSEVPQNLSASRPQDRQFILSSKKLLLSDSGFYLCAWSTRGAGLAGGGAGELFFGEGSRLTVL.

The chain has TRBV6-5 and TRBJ2-7; 7 bases match TRBD1. Germline loops: CDR1 MNHEY, CDR2 SVGAGI. This CDR3 is 16 amino acids long. J gave up 3 bases and V 0 bases, and 8 bases lay outside the gene matches. CDR3 DNA sequence: TGTGCCAGCAGTTACTCGTTTCGGGACAGTCTCTACGAGCAGTACTTC. The encoded protein is CASSYSFRDSLYEQYF.

The genes are TRBV18 and TRBJ2-3, with a tentative D call TRBD1 (5 bases). The CDR3 contains 16 residues. V shed 2 bases and J shed 0 bases, with 12 bases lying between them. Germline loops: CDR1 KGHSH, CDR2 LQKENI. In nucleotides, the CDR3 is TGTGCCAGCTCACCATTAGACAGTTCTAGCACAGATACGCAGTATTTT. Protein sequence: CASSPLDSSSTDTQYF. Drawing the rest from reference TRBV18 and TRBJ2-3, the complete variable domain is NAGVMQNPRHLVRRRGQEARLRCSPMKGHSHVYWYRQLPEEGLKFMVYLQKENIIDESGMPKERFSAEFPKEGPSILRIQQVVRGDSAAYFCASSPLDSSSTDTQYFGPGTRLTVL.

This chain connects TRBV15 to TRBJ2-3; TRBD2 matches at 7 bases. CDR3 length equals 15 residues. V lost 3 bases and J lost 6; bases outside the gene matches: 9. CDR1 and CDR2 (germline): LNHNV, YYDKDF (reference sequence). CDR3 protein: CATSSASGTFDTQYF. In DNA, the CDR3 is TGTGCCACCAGCAGTGCTAGCGGTACTTTTGATACGCAGTATTTT.

The chain uses TRBV11-2 and TRBJ1-6; tentatively, D is TRBD1 (5 bases). The CDR3 runs to 14 residues. V was trimmed by 5 bases and J by 10 bases, leaving 15 bases between them. Germline V lookup: CDR1 SGHAT, CDR2 FQNNGV. CDR3 coding DNA: TGTGCCAGCAGCCGAGGCGGGGGGAGGTCACCCCTCCACTTT. Translation gives CASSRGGGRSPLHF. Filled out from reference TRBV11-2 and TRBJ1-6, the complete variable domain reads EAGVAQSPRYKIIEKRQSVAFWCNPISGHATLYWYQQILGQGPKLLIQFQNNGVVDDSQLPKDRFSAERLKGVDSTLKIQPAKLEDSAVYLCASSRGGGRSPLHFGNGTRLTVT.

The chain recombines TRBV4-3 with TRBJ2-7; 13 nucleotides align to TRBD2. The CDR3 has 15 residues. Germline loops: CDR1 LGHNA, CDR2 YSLEER. With V trimmed by 4 bases and J by 2 bases, 2 bases remained unmatched. The CDR3 protein is CASSLGTSGTYEQYF. The CDR3, as DNA: TGCGCCAGCAGCCTCGGGACTAGCGGGACCTACGAGCAGTACTTC.

This chain links TRBV10-1 with TRBJ2-1, with 13 bases lining up with TRBD2. Per germline, CDR1 WNHNN and CDR2 SYGVQD (reference sequence). The CDR3 is 14 residues long. With 4 bases clipped from V and 10 bases from J, the junction kept 4 bases outside the gene matches. CDR3 sequence reads: CASSGTSGSVEQFF. The CDR3 DNA follows: TGCGCCAGCAGTGGGACTAGCGGGAGCGTCGAGCAGTTCTTC.

The chain carries TRBV15 and TRBJ2-2; D is possibly TRBD2 (5 bases). CDR3 length: 13 residues. V gave up 8 bases and J gave up 5 bases, with 12 bases separating them. CDR1 and CDR2 from the germline V gene are LNHNV and YYDKDF (reference sequence). The CDR3 DNA is TGTGCCACCTATTCGGGGAAAACCGGGGAGCTGTTTTTT. It encodes CATYSGKTGELFF.

This clone was found a few times. This chain uses TRBV6-5 with TRBJ2-3; the D gene is possibly TRBD1 (5 bases). Per the germline V gene, CDR1 is MNHEY and CDR2 is SVGAGI. V lost 2 bases and J 6 bases, leaving 6 bases between the germline ends. This CDR3 comprises 12 residues. The CDR3 is CASSYRGDTQYF. DNA of the CDR3: TGTGCCAGCAGTTACAGGGGCGATACGCAGTATTTT.

The chain links TRBV7-9 to TRBJ1-6; D is unresolved. This CDR3 has 14 residues. The germline CDR1 and CDR2 sequences are SEHNR and FQNEAQ (reference sequence). V lost 1 base and J 8 bases, leaving 9 bases between the germline ends. This CDR3 is CASSLGRVDSPLHF. The CDR3 region has the DNA TGTGCCAGCAGCTTAGGTCGGGTAGATTCACCCCTCCACTTT.

This clone was counted only a few times. The chain combines TRBV7-2 with TRBJ2-2; possibly TRBD2 for D (5 bases). V lost 0 bases and J lost 5, with 7 bases in between. This CDR3 comprises 14 residues. CDR1 is SGHTA, CDR2 FQGNSA, per germline. DNA for the CDR3: TGTGCCAGCAGCTTAGCGATAGCGACCGGGGAGCTGTTTTTT. Protein sequence: CASSLAIATGELFF. The variable domain in full, with the rest retrieved from reference TRBV7-2 and TRBJ2-2, is GAGVSQSPSNKVTEKGKDVELRCDPISGHTALYWYRQSLGQGLEFLIYFQGNSAPDKSGLPSDRFSAERTGGSVSTLTIQRTQQEDSAVYLCASSLAIATGELFFGEGSRLTVL.

The CDR3 region is CASSRGTGGGQPQHF. In nucleotides, the CDR3 is TGTGCCAGCAGTCGGGGGACAGGGGGAGGTCAGCCCCAGCATTTT. The gene calls are TRBV6-5 and TRBJ1-5; 11 bases line up with TRBD1. The CDR3 sequence is 15 residues long. The germline V gene has CDR1 MNHEY and CDR2 SVGAGI. V lost 5 bases to trimming and J lost 6 bases; unmatched junction nucleotides: 6.

The J gene is TRBJ1-1, the V gene TRBV6-5; D uncertain. Trimming left V 5 bases short and J 3 bases short, with 10 bases between. This CDR3 is built from 13 residues. Germline values: CDR1 MNHEY, CDR2 SVGAGI. CDR3 in amino acids: CASSLNSDTEAFF. The DNA for the CDR3 is TGTGCCAGCAGTCTCAACTCGGACACTGAAGCTTTCTTT.

The genes are TRBV5-1 and TRBJ2-7, with TRBD2 identical over 13 bases. This CDR3 has 16 residues. With 5 bases clipped from V and 3 bases from J, the junction kept 8 bases outside the gene matches. In germline, CDR1 is SGHRS, CDR2 YFSETQ. In nucleotides, the CDR3 is TGCGCCAGCAGACCCTCGGGACTAGCGGGGATCTACGAGCAGTACTTC. It translates to CASRPSGLAGIYEQYF.